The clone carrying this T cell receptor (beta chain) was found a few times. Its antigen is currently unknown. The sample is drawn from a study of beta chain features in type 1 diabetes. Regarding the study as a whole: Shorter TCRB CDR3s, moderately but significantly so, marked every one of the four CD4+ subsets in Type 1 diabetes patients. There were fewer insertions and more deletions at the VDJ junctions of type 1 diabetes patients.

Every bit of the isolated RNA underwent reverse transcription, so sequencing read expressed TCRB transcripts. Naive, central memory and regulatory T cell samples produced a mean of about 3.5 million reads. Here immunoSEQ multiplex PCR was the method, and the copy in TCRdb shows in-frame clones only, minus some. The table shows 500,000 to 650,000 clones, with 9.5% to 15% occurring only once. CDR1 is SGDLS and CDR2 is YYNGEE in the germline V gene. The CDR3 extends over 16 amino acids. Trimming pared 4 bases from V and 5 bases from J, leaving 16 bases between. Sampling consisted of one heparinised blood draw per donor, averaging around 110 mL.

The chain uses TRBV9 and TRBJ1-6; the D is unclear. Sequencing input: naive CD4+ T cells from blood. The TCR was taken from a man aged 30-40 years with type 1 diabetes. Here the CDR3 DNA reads TGTGCCAGCAGCCCCAGCACCTGGCTGGATAATTCACCCCTCCACTTT. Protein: CASSPSTWLDNSPLHF.